One and the same sample provided the 8 T cell receptor beta chains below, sequenced in a study of shared clonotypes between healthy human individuals. Some clones are missing from TCRdb's copy, which holds only in-frame ones; the method was immunoSEQ multiplex PCR. The profile shows roughly 2.6 million clones, roughly nine tenths of them singletons. The specimen was naive CD4+ T cells sorted from blood. Subset indicated: CD45RA+ positively selected. All receptors come from a man aged 18-30 years in good health.

The CDR3 sequence is CASSPPHNSGELFF. DNA of the CDR3: TGTGCCAGCTCACCACCCCACAATTCCGGGGAGCTGTTTTTT. The chain recombines TRBV18 with TRBJ2-2; D is undetermined. Trimming stripped 0 bases from V and 6 bases from J, with 8 bases between. Germline V lookup: CDR1 KGHSH, CDR2 LQKENI. The CDR3 totals 14 residues.

The chain carries TRBV23-1 and TRBJ2-7, with 7 positions matching TRBD2. TRBV23-1 is placed among ORFs of uncertain function. Trimming at V came to 4 bases and at J to 2 bases, leaving 20 bases not matched to a gene. This CDR3 contains 19 residues. The CDR3 bases are TGCGCCAGCAGTCGCCCCTCGCCTTGTGGCGGGAGAGTTGCCTACGAGCAGTACTTC. The encoded protein is CASSRPSPCGGRVAYEQYF.

The chain uses TRBV5-1 and TRBJ2-1; D not certain. This CDR3 has 15 residues. The germline V and J ends were trimmed by 7 bases and 0 bases, with 14 bases remaining between them. The germline V gene encodes CDR1 SGHRS and CDR2 YFSETQ. CDR3: CASQPDLNSYNEQFF. In DNA, the CDR3 is TGCGCCAGCCAACCCGACTTGAACTCCTACAATGAGCAGTTCTTC.

The V gene is TRBV2, the J gene TRBJ2-1; TRBD2 aligns across 10 bases. Losses at the gene ends were 2 bases for V and 7 bases for J; bases not matched to a gene: 8. The CDR3 has 16 residues. Per germline, CDR1 SNHLY and CDR2 FYNNEI. DNA for the CDR3: TGTGCCAGCAGTGAAAGGTGGAGCGGGGGGGATAATGAGCAGTTCTTC. Its translation: CASSERWSGGDNEQFF.

The count of this clone is one. The rearrangement joins TRBV6-6 to TRBJ2-7; D not resolved. The germline CDR1 and CDR2 sequences are MNHNY and SVGAGI (reference sequence). There are 11 residues in the CDR3. V shed 6 bases and J shed 6 bases, with 9 bases lying between them. DNA of the CDR3: TGTGCCAGCAGCCGGAATGTCGAGCAGTACTTC. Translation: CASSRNVEQYF.

The chain carries TRBV7-2 and TRBJ2-7; the D gene could be TRBD1 or TRBD2 (6 bases each). The CDR3 totals 14 residues. Germline V gene sequence: CDR1 SGHTA, CDR2 FQGNSA. The ends were cut back, 5 bases at V and 6 bases at J, with 17 bases in the middle. CDR3 protein: CASSGTYGGREQYF. CDR3 nucleotide sequence: TGTGCCAGCAGCGGTACTTATGGGGGGCGCGAGCAGTACTTC.

V gene TRBV10-3 combines with J gene TRBJ1-1, with D tentatively TRBD1 (5 bases). V was shortened by 0 bases and J by 1 base, with 15 bases between the two germline ends. The CDR3 runs to 17 residues. Looked up from germline, CDR1 is ENHRY and CDR2 is SYGVKD. The CDR3: CAISESEGPGPNTEAFF. The CDR3 nucleotides read TGTGCCATCAGTGAGTCTGAGGGGCCAGGGCCGAACACTGAAGCTTTCTTT.

CDR3 in amino acids: CASSLGASSTDTQYF. The CDR3, as DNA: TGTGCCAGCAGCTTGGGGGCGTCTAGCACAGATACGCAGTATTTT. V usage is TRBV5-4 and J usage is TRBJ2-3, with D unclear. Germline V gene sequence: CDR1 SGHNT, CDR2 YYREEE (reference sequence). V lost 0 bases and J 0 bases, leaving 8 bases between the germline ends. This CDR3 contains 15 residues.